This passage covers 31 T cell receptor beta chains from one sample sequenced in a study of T cell repertoires in cytomegalovirus infection. TCRdb re-derived calls from the reads in MiXCR, one entry per CDR3 protein. The sample carries approximately 310,000 distinct CDR3 sequences, 25% recorded once. These receptors have no identified antigens. Sequencing was performed on cultured PBMCs, taken from culture after CMV antigen stimulation. These receptors were obtained from a human donor in good health (CMV status not recorded). Some clones in this sample may be carry-over from other donors' samples.

This clonotype appeared a few times. This chain links TRBV20-1 with TRBJ1-1, with D unclear. V lost 8 bases and J lost 6, with 13 bases in between. Germline V gene sequence: CDR1 DFQATT, CDR2 SNEGSKA (reference sequence). This CDR3 spans 11 amino acids. This chain's CDR3 is CSPKSWSEAFF. In DNA form, the CDR3 reads TGCAGTCCTAAAAGCTGGTCTGAAGCTTTCTTT.

The rearrangement joins TRBV15 to TRBJ2-1, with D possibly TRBD2 on 6 matching bases. The CDR3 sequence is 16 residues long. Per the germline V gene, CDR1 is LNHNV and CDR2 is YYDKDF (reference sequence). V dropped 3 bases and J dropped 2 bases, with 14 bases sitting between them. This chain's CDR3 is CATSSPTGLTYNEQFF. Written as DNA, the CDR3 is TGTGCCACCAGCAGTCCAACGGGACTTACCTACAATGAGCAGTTCTTC.

The CDR3 sequence: CSAFPGQGNNQPQHF. The CDR3, as DNA: TGCAGTGCTTTTCCGGGACAGGGTAATAATCAGCCCCAGCATTTT. The rearrangement uses TRBV20-1 and TRBJ1-5; 9 nucleotides line up with TRBD1. J lost 4 bases, V lost 5 bases, and 9 bases had no gene match. The germline V gene encodes CDR1 DFQATT and CDR2 SNEGSKA (reference sequence). The CDR3 sequence is 15 residues long.

This clonotype was counted at least ten times. The V and J genes are TRBV5-4 and TRBJ2-3; D is uncertain. CDR1 and CDR2 from the germline V gene are SGHNT and YYREEE (reference sequence). V lost 0 bases and J 7 bases, leaving 9 bases between the germline ends. The CDR3 extends over 13 amino acids. The CDR3 DNA reads TGTGCCAGCAGCTTGGGGGTCAAAAATACGCAGTATTTT. Amino acid sequence: CASSLGVKNTQYF.

The J gene is TRBJ2-7, the V gene TRBV9, with a possible D match to TRBD1 (5 bases). The CDR3 is 14 residues long. CDR1 is SGDLS, CDR2 YYNGEE, per germline. V lost 1 base and J 1 base, leaving 9 bases between the germline ends. CDR3 sequence: CASSVSAGSYEQYF. As DNA, the CDR3 is TGTGCCAGCAGCGTATCGGCAGGGTCCTACGAGCAGTACTTC.

This chain links TRBV15 with TRBJ2-1; a possible D gene is TRBD2 (6 bases). The CDR3 runs to 15 residues. Germline CDR1 LNHNV, CDR2 YYDKDF (reference sequence). Deletions cut 5 bases from V and 3 bases from J, with 14 bases between. This CDR3 is CATSGGDSGYNEQFF. DNA for the CDR3: TGTGCCACCAGCGGAGGGGACTCGGGCTACAATGAGCAGTTCTTC.

The CDR3 DNA sequence: TGTGCCAGCGGCCCAAACGGGCAGGGGTATGAAAAACTGTTTTTT. Amino acid sequence: CASGPNGQGYEKLFF. The V and J genes are TRBV12-3 or TRBV12-4 and TRBJ1-4; D is possibly TRBD1 (6 bases). Trimming took off 8 bases at V and 6 bases at J, with 19 bases between the two ends. The CDR3 spans 15 residues.

J is TRBJ2-1 and V is TRBV20-1; 8 bases are shared with TRBD2. The CDR3 runs to 14 residues. Germline V gives CDR1 DFQATT, CDR2 SNEGSKA (reference sequence). With V trimmed by 5 bases and J by 5 bases, 8 bases remained unmatched. CDR3 coding DNA: TGCAGTGCTCTGGGACTAGATGCTGACAATGAGCAGTTCTTC. As protein: CSALGLDADNEQFF.

This clonotype has ten or more counts. This rearrangement joins TRBV6-1 to TRBJ2-1; D remains unclear. CDR1 is MNHNS, CDR2 SASEGT, per germline. This CDR3 region has 16 residues. V shed 6 bases and J shed 0 bases, with 15 bases lying between them. CDR3 sequence reads: CASSPLRKSSYNEQFF. DNA for the CDR3: TGTGCCAGCAGCCCTCTGCGGAAGAGCTCCTACAATGAGCAGTTCTTC.

In this sample, this clonotype turned up a few times. The chain has TRBV7-2 and TRBJ2-5, with unresolved D. The CDR3 consists of 15 residues. Trimming removed 5 bases from V and 5 bases from J, with 18 bases in between. CDR1 is SGHTA, CDR2 FQGNSA, per germline. The CDR3 spells CASSRSGTEGETQYF. CDR3 nucleotide sequence: TGTGCCAGCAGCCGCTCAGGTACCGAAGGCGAGACCCAGTACTTC.

The chain links TRBV20-1 to TRBJ2-2, with 7 positions matching TRBD1. V shed 5 bases, J shed 7 bases, and the junction held 7 bases outside the gene matches. Germline lookup yields CDR1 DFQATT and CDR2 SNEGSKA (reference sequence). The CDR3 sequence is 13 residues long. The CDR3: CSARLRTGGELFF. Written as DNA, the CDR3 is TGCAGTGCTCGGCTAAGGACAGGCGGGGAGCTGTTTTTT.

The rearrangement joins TRBV19 to TRBJ1-1, with a possible D match to TRBD1 (5 bases). Germline CDR1 is LNHDA and CDR2 is SQIVND (reference sequence). The CDR3 loop spans 16 amino acids. Trimming took 6 bases from V and 0 from J, leaving 17 bases between them. The CDR3 nucleotides are TGTGCCAGTAGCTCCGGTGCTCAGGGATTGAACACTGAAGCTTTCTTT. The encoded protein is CASSSGAQGLNTEAFF.

A single count supports this clonotype. The chain uses TRBV27 and TRBJ2-5, with TRBD1 matching 10 bases. Germline V gene lookup returns CDR1 MNHEY and CDR2 SMNVEV (reference sequence). The CDR3 sequence is 14 residues long. V shed 4 bases and J 2 bases; nucleotides not matched to a gene: 1. CDR3 nucleotides: TGTGCCAGCAGTTGGGACAGGGGACAAGAGACCCAGTACTTC. Translation gives CASSWDRGQETQYF.

V usage is TRBV25-1 and J usage is TRBJ2-7; 8 bases are shared with TRBD1. The length of the CDR3 is 14 residues. V dropped 3 bases and J dropped 2; count of bases not matched to a gene: 3. Germline V gene lookup returns CDR1 MGHDK and CDR2 SYGVNS. The chain's CDR3 is CASSDRGPPYEQYF. The CDR3 region has the DNA TGTGCCAGCAGTGACAGGGGGCCCCCCTACGAGCAGTACTTC.

Here the CDR3 DNA reads TGTGCCAGTAGTACCCTCTCCGGCCAGGGTCGGCACATTCAGTACTTC. Protein sequence: CASSTLSGQGRHIQYF. The J gene is TRBJ2-4, the V gene TRBV19; TRBD1 is a possible D gene (5 bases). CDR3 length: 16 residues. The germline V gene has CDR1 LNHDA and CDR2 SQIVND (reference sequence). Trimming took 4 bases from V and 8 from J, leaving 21 bases between them.

This clonotype was found a few times. The chain carries TRBV7-9 and TRBJ1-2, with a weak D call TRBD1 (5 bases). The CDR3 is made up of 13 amino acids. In germline, CDR1 is SEHNR, CDR2 FQNEAQ (reference sequence). Trimming stripped 0 bases from V and 6 bases from J, with 8 bases between. The CDR3 DNA sequence: TGTGCCAGCAGCTTAGCCCGGGACGATGGCTACACCTTC. This sequence encodes CASSLARDDGYTF.

The V call is TRBV7-8, the J call TRBJ1-1; no clear D. The CDR3 is 14 amino acids. CDR1 and CDR2 from the germline V gene are SGHVS and FQNEAQ. V was pared by 2 bases and J by 0 bases, with 7 bases between. The DNA for the CDR3 is TGTGCCAGCAGCTTAAATACAGTGAACACTGAAGCTTTCTTT. Amino acid sequence: CASSLNTVNTEAFF.

This chain joins TRBV4-1 and TRBJ1-2; D call uncertain. V shed 0 bases and J shed 3 bases, with 14 bases lying between them. The CDR3 is made up of 16 amino acids. Germline V gene sequence: CDR1 MGHRA, CDR2 YSYEKL. The CDR3 nucleotides are TGCGCCAGCAGCCAAGACCCTTTTGAGGGTTACTATGGCTACACCTTC. It encodes CASSQDPFEGYYGYTF.

This clonotype appeared a single time. This rearrangement joins TRBV20-1 to TRBJ2-2; D may be TRBD1 (5 bases). V was clipped by 4 bases and J by 8 bases, with 8 bases between them. Germline CDR1 and CDR2: DFQATT and SNEGSKA (reference sequence). This CDR3 has 11 amino acids. The CDR3: CSATRVGELFF. CDR3 nucleotides: TGCAGTGCTACCAGGGTTGGGGAGCTGTTTTTT.

There are a few counts of this clonotype. The V and J genes are TRBV19 and TRBJ2-3; 9 bases fit TRBD1. In germline, CDR1 is LNHDA, CDR2 SQIVND (reference sequence). The CDR3 length is 15 residues. With V trimmed by 3 bases and J by 1 base, 2 bases remained unmatched. In nucleotides, the CDR3 is TGTGCCAGTAGTATGGGACAGGGCGGCACAGATACGCAGTATTTT. This codes for CASSMGQGGTDTQYF.

The V and J genes are TRBV27 and TRBJ1-2, with D perhaps TRBD1 (6 bases). This CDR3 spans 14 amino acids. Germline V gene lookup returns CDR1 MNHEY and CDR2 SMNVEV (reference sequence). V was pared by 5 bases and J by 3 bases, with 13 bases between. The CDR3 nucleotides read TGTGCCAGCAGTCCGGACAGCGATGACTATGGCTACACCTTC. It translates to CASSPDSDDYGYTF.

Here the CDR3 reads CASSLSPGQAAGYTF. As DNA, the CDR3 is TGTGCCAGCAGCCTTAGTCCGGGACAGGCGGCTGGCTACACCTTC. J is TRBJ1-2 and V is TRBV7-3, with 8 bases aligning to TRBD1. Unmatched junction bases numbered 12, after V lost 5 bases and J lost 7 bases. The length of the CDR3 is 15 residues. Germline-derived CDR1 and CDR2 are SGHTA and FQGTGA.

The V gene is TRBV3-1, the J gene TRBJ2-1; 9 positions agree with TRBD1. There are 16 residues in the CDR3. The ends lost 4 bases at V and 9 bases at J; junction bases unmatched: 13. Germline V gene data show CDR1 as LGHDT and CDR2 as YNNKEL (reference sequence). CDR3 loop: CASSPLGQGKESEQFF. The DNA for the CDR3 is TGTGCCAGCAGCCCCCTCGGACAGGGGAAAGAAAGTGAGCAGTTCTTC.

The chain links TRBV20-1 to TRBJ2-3; weak D call: TRBD1 (5 bases). CDR1 is DFQATT, CDR2 SNEGSKA, per germline (reference sequence). The V end lost 7 bases, the J end lost 3 bases, and 14 bases lay between the germline ends. The CDR3 is 13 amino acids. The CDR3 DNA reads TGCAGTGTATTGAGACAGTCAACAGATACGCAGTATTTT. Amino acid sequence: CSVLRQSTDTQYF.

The chain carries TRBV6-1 and TRBJ2-7; D unclear. The CDR3 runs 13 residues. V was trimmed by 1 base and J by 2 bases, leaving 6 bases between them. Germline CDR1 reads MNHNS; CDR2 reads SASEGT. CDR3 DNA: TGTGCCAGCAGTGAAGAGGGCGCCTACGAGCAGTACGTC. Translated, it gives CASSEEGAYEQYV.

This chain joins TRBV6-2 or TRBV6-3 and TRBJ2-7; 10 bases are shared with TRBD1. The CDR3 length is 14 residues. The germline CDR1 and CDR2 sequences are MNHEY and SVGEGT. V lost 10 bases, J lost 2 bases, and 8 bases stayed unmatched. Here the CDR3 DNA reads TGTGCCACTCTGGGGACAGGGGATCCCTACGAGCAGTACTTC. As protein: CATLGTGDPYEQYF.

The chain joins TRBV4-3 to TRBJ1-6; D ambiguous. V lost 1 base and J lost 7, with 8 bases in between. Germline V gives CDR1 LGHNA, CDR2 YSLEER. The CDR3 loop spans 14 amino acids. This CDR3 reads CASSQVTGNSPLHF. Here the CDR3 DNA reads TGCGCCAGCAGCCAAGTGACGGGCAATTCACCCCTCCACTTT.

The chain joins TRBV20-1 to TRBJ2-3, with 9 positions matching TRBD2. Germline assignment: CDR1 DFQATT and CDR2 SNEGSKA (reference sequence). This CDR3 is 14 amino acids long. V gave up 4 bases and J gave up 1 base; unmatched junction bases: 3. The CDR3, as DNA: TGCAGTGCTAATAGCGGGAGCGGCACAGATACGCAGTATTTT. Protein sequence: CSANSGSGTDTQYF.

In this sample, this clonotype turned up a few times. The chain couples TRBV19 to TRBJ2-1; 7 positions match TRBD2. Germline V gene lookup returns CDR1 LNHDA and CDR2 SQIVND (reference sequence). There are 15 residues in the CDR3. The junction had 8 bases not matched to a gene; V was cut back by 3 bases and J by 6 bases. The CDR3 protein is CASSIGGSGGNEQFF. The CDR3 bases are TGTGCCAGTAGTATTGGCGGGAGTGGGGGCAATGAGCAGTTCTTC.

In this sample, this clonotype turned up a few times. V is TRBV12-3 or TRBV12-4 and J is TRBJ2-3; D is undetermined. CDR3 length equals 13 residues. V lost 7 bases to trimming and J lost 0 bases, with 8 bases between them. The CDR3 reads CASTPVSTDTQYF. As DNA, the CDR3 is TGTGCCAGCACCCCCGTTAGCACAGATACGCAGTATTTT.

The chain joins TRBV19 to TRBJ2-1; 7 bases match TRBD2. V shed 3 bases and J 6 bases; nucleotides not matched to a gene: 5. Looked up from germline, CDR1 is LNHDA and CDR2 is SQIVND (reference sequence). The CDR3 extends over 14 amino acids. As DNA, the CDR3 is TGTGCCAGTAGTATCAACGGGAGGTTCAATGAGCAGTTCTTC. Translating gives CASSINGRFNEQFF.